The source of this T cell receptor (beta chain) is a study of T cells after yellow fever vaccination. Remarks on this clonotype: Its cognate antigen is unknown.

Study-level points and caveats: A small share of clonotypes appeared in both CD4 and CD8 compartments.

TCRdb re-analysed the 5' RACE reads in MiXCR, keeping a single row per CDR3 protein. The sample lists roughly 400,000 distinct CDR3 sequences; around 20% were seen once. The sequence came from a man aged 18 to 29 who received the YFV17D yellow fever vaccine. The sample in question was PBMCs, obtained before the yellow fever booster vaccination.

Written as DNA, the CDR3 is TGTGCCAGCAGCTTAGGAGGTGGGGTCGGCACTGAAGCTTTCTTT. Protein product: CASSLGGGVGTEAFF. The chain uses TRBV7-2 and TRBJ1-1; D call uncertain. The V and J ends lost 1 base and 4 bases respectively, with 13 bases between them. The CDR3 has 15 residues. The germline gives CDR1 SGHTA, CDR2 FQGNSA.